This passage covers 15 T cell receptor beta chains from one sample sequenced in a study of blood T cell repertoires in COVID-19. Here immunoSEQ multiplex PCR was the method, and the copy in TCRdb shows in-frame clones only, minus some. The profile shows hundreds of thousands of clones, around 82% of them singletons. Material: peripheral blood. These receptor sequences come from a woman in her seventies with acute or convalescent COVID-19.

J is TRBJ1-2 and V is TRBV4-3, with TRBD1 matching 10 bases. Germline CDR1 reads LGHNA; CDR2 reads YSLEER. There are 14 residues in the CDR3. V dropped 6 bases and J dropped 3; count of bases not matched to a gene: 4. The CDR3 spells CASSGTGAYYGYTF. The CDR3 nucleotides read TGCGCCAGCAGTGGGACAGGGGCGTACTATGGCTACACCTTC.

This clone occurred a few times. The chain joins TRBV6-2 or TRBV6-3 to TRBJ1-5; 8 bases agree with TRBD1. CDR1 is MNHEY and CDR2 is SVGEGT in the germline V gene. There are 17 residues in the CDR3. V lost 6 bases and J lost 7; bases outside the gene matches: 17. The CDR3 nucleotides are TGTGCCAGCAGCCCCACCTCGACAGGGGTTTTGGAACAGCCCCAGCATTTT. The encoded protein is CASSPTSTGVLEQPQHF.

V usage is TRBV5-8 and J usage is TRBJ2-7; 8 positions agree with TRBD2. The germline V gene has CDR1 SGHTS and CDR2 YDEGEE. V shed 6 bases and J 0 bases; nucleotides not matched to a gene: 11. This CDR3 has 16 residues. CDR3 in DNA: TGTGCCAGCATCAATCCCGGGGGGGGAAACTCCTACGAGCAGTACTTC. This gives the protein CASINPGGGNSYEQYF.

The rearrangement uses TRBV7-9 and TRBJ2-1; possibly TRBD1 for D (7 bases). Germline CDR1 SEHNR, CDR2 FQNEAQ (reference sequence). The CDR3 contains 16 residues. The V end was cut by 5 bases, the J end by 7 bases, with 21 bases between. In DNA form, the CDR3 reads TGTGCCAGCAGCCGAAAGGGGGGACAGTTTGCGAATGAGCAGTTCTTC. It codes for CASSRKGGQFANEQFF.

The J gene is TRBJ1-2, the V gene TRBV6-5; D unresolved. The V end lost 8 bases, the J end lost 4 bases, and 8 bases lay between the germline ends. The germline V gene encodes CDR1 MNHEY and CDR2 SVGAGI. The CDR3 loop spans 11 amino acids. CDR3 in amino acids: CASAGSYGYTF. The CDR3 DNA reads as TGTGCCAGCGCCGGTTCCTATGGCTACACCTTC.

The chain has TRBV19 and TRBJ2-7; no clear D gene. CDR3 size: 14 residues. The V and J ends lost 3 bases and 1 base respectively, with 10 bases between them. Germline-derived CDR1 and CDR2 are LNHDA and SQIVND (reference sequence). Written as DNA, the CDR3 is TGTGCCAGTAGTATTACGGGTTTGTCCTACGAGCAGTACTTC. This translates into CASSITGLSYEQYF.

The rearrangement joins TRBV20-1 to TRBJ2-2; a weak D match, TRBD2 (6 bases). The CDR3 covers 13 residues. Looked up from germline, CDR1 is DFQATT and CDR2 is SNEGSKA (reference sequence). Trimming pared 3 bases from V and 9 bases from J, leaving 14 bases between. This CDR3 is CSASAGGNWELFF. The CDR3 nucleotides are TGCAGTGCTAGTGCGGGCGGGAACTGGGAGCTGTTTTTT.

The V call is TRBV28, the J call TRBJ1-4, with TRBD1 matching over 7 bases. J gave up 7 bases and V 6 bases, and 14 bases lay outside the gene matches. The germline CDR1 and CDR2 sequences are MDHEN and SYDVKM. This CDR3 has 16 residues. The CDR3 spells CASRFTLTGSVEKLFF. CDR3 DNA: TGTGCCAGCAGATTCACATTGACAGGGTCGGTTGAAAAACTGTTTTTT. The whole variable domain, filled in from reference TRBV28 and TRBJ1-4, reads DVKVTQSSRYLVKRTGEKVFLECVQDMDHENMFWYRQDPGLGLRLIYFSYDVKMKEKGDIPEGYSVSREKKERFSLILESASTNQTSMYLCASRFTLTGSVEKLFFGSGTQLSVL.

This chain connects TRBV29-1 to TRBJ2-1, with 7 bases identical to TRBD2. CDR1 and CDR2 (germline): SQVTM, ANQGSEA. CDR3 length: 15 residues. With 6 bases clipped from V and 4 bases from J, the junction kept 12 bases outside the gene matches. As DNA, the CDR3 is TGCAGCGTCGCCCTCTACGGGGACTATTACAATGAGCAGTTCTTC. It translates to CSVALYGDYYNEQFF.

This clone was seen more than once but under ten times. This chain joins TRBV7-9 and TRBJ2-7; D may be TRBD2 (5 bases). Germline values: CDR1 SEHNR, CDR2 FQNEAQ (reference sequence). V was clipped by 1 base and J by 0 bases, with 7 bases between them. This CDR3 is 14 amino acids long. CDR3 DNA: TGTGCCAGCAGCTTAGTAGCGACCTCCTACGAGCAGTACTTC. It specifies CASSLVATSYEQYF. Looking up the rest from reference TRBV7-9 and TRBJ2-7 gives the full variable domain: DTGVSQNPRHKITKRGQNVTFRCDPISEHNRLYWYRQTLGQGPEFLTYFQNEAQLEKSRLLSDRFSAERPKGSFSTLEIQRTEQGDSAMYLCASSLVATSYEQYFGPGTRLTVT.

The V gene is TRBV7-2, the J gene TRBJ1-5; tentatively, D is TRBD1 (5 bases). In germline, CDR1 is SGHTA, CDR2 FQGNSA. V was clipped by 0 bases and J by 3 bases, with 18 bases between them. The CDR3 has 18 amino acids. The DNA for the CDR3 is TGTGCCAGCAGCTTAGCATGGCTGACAGCAGTAAACAATCAGCCCCAGCATTTT. It yields the protein CASSLAWLTAVNNQPQHF.

The V and J genes are TRBV2 and TRBJ2-1, with D perhaps TRBD2 (5 bases). The germline CDR1 and CDR2 sequences are SNHLY and FYNNEI. This CDR3 spans 15 amino acids. The germline V and J ends were trimmed by 10 bases and 2 bases, with 18 bases remaining between them. Here the CDR3 reads CATQVRTGTYNEQFF. The CDR3 DNA reads TGTGCCACACAAGTTAGGACTGGTACCTACAATGAGCAGTTCTTC. Together with reference TRBV2 and TRBJ2-1, the CDR3 gives the full variable domain: EPEVTQTPSHQVTQMGQEVILRCVPISNHLYFYWYRQILGQKVEFLVSFYNNEISEKSEIFDDQFSVERPDGSNFTLKIRSTKLEDSAMYFCATQVRTGTYNEQFFGPGTRLTVL.

The chain joins TRBV25-1 to TRBJ2-1; D is possibly TRBD2 (7 bases). Trimming left V 8 bases short and J 2 bases short, with 19 bases between. Germline CDR1 MGHDK, CDR2 SYGVNS. The CDR3 consists of 16 residues. The CDR3 loop reads CASGSWGGATYNEQFF. The CDR3 nucleotides are TGTGCCAGCGGAAGCTGGGGGGGGGCTACCTACAATGAGCAGTTCTTC.

The chain is built from TRBV25-1 and TRBJ1-1, with TRBD1 matching 7 bases. From germline, CDR1 is MGHDK and CDR2 SYGVNS. Trimming removed 8 bases from V and 6 bases from J; junction bases left unmatched: 15. The CDR3 contains 15 residues. The CDR3 DNA sequence: TGTGCCAGCGCAGATTGGCGACAGGGCGTCCCTGAAGCTTTCTTT. It yields the protein CASADWRQGVPEAFF.

This clone was counted a few times. The chain links TRBV28 to TRBJ1-1; 9 bases are shared with TRBD1. After removal of 3 bases from V and 1 base from J, the junction contained 3 bases not matched to a gene. CDR1 MDHEN and CDR2 SYDVKM come from the germline V gene. The CDR3 spans 15 residues. CDR3 residues: CASSFPGQGNTEAFF. The CDR3 coding sequence is TGTGCCAGCAGTTTCCCGGGACAGGGGAACACTGAAGCTTTCTTT.